This entry lists 30 T cell receptor beta chains sequenced from one sample in a study of T cell responses to AZD1222 COVID-19 vaccine. The method was immunoSEQ multiplex PCR; TCRdb's version includes in-frame clones alone and lacks a portion of them. Here the sample spans 150,000 or so clones, around 94% being singletons. Specimen: peripheral blood, collected on day 0 of AZD1222 vaccination. The source of these receptors is an adult in good health.

DNA for the CDR3: TGCGCCAGCAGCCAAGGTTACTACGAGCAGTACTTC. This translates into CASSQGYYEQYF. The gene calls are TRBV5-1 and TRBJ2-7; D ambiguous. Germline CDR1 reads SGHRS; CDR2 reads YFSETQ. There are 12 residues in the CDR3. Trimming took off 4 bases at V and 3 bases at J, with 8 bases between the two ends.

The rearrangement links TRBV5-6 to TRBJ2-1; TRBD2 matches 14 bases. CDR1 and CDR2 (germline): SGHDT, YYEEEE. Trimming removed 4 bases from V and 8 bases from J; junction bases left unmatched: 14. The CDR3 spans 18 residues. In DNA, the CDR3 is TGTGCCAGCAGCCCCGTGACTAGCGGGGGGGGTCTTGTATATGAGCAGTTCTTC. The encoded protein is CASSPVTSGGGLVYEQFF.

The chain employs TRBV29-1 and TRBJ1-1; no firm D call. The CDR3 covers 13 residues. Germline V gene lookup returns CDR1 SQVTM and CDR2 ANQGSEA. V was clipped by 5 bases and J by 0 bases, with 10 bases between them. The chain's CDR3 is CSVPGPMNTEAFF. The CDR3 DNA is TGCAGCGTTCCCGGTCCGATGAACACTGAAGCTTTCTTT.

A note on this clone: It is unclear where the CDR3 begins or ends on the DNA, so no DNA is shown, and the CDR3 is as TCRdb lists it. The genes are TRBV21-1 and TRBJ1-5. TRBV21-1 is noted as a pseudogene. Inclusive of both ends, the CDR3 amounts to 21 amino acids. The CDR3 sequence is CASSKADSLRGVGRGNQPQHF.

This chain links TRBV15 with TRBJ2-1; TRBD1 or TRBD2 may be the D gene (5 bases each). Trimming took off 4 bases at V and 5 bases at J, with 15 bases between the two ends. Germline V gene sequence: CDR1 LNHNV, CDR2 YYDKDF (reference sequence). The CDR3 covers 15 residues. CDR3 DNA sequence: TGTGCCACCAGCAACGGGACCCCCAACGACAATGAGCAGTTCTTC. It is translated as CATSNGTPNDNEQFF.

The rearrangement links TRBV27 to TRBJ1-2, with TRBD1 matching 12 bases. Per the germline V gene, CDR1 is MNHEY and CDR2 is SMNVEV (reference sequence). Losses at the gene ends were 6 bases for V and 8 bases for J; bases not matched to a gene: 10. The length of the CDR3 is 15 residues. CDR3 residues: CASSVNRDRGHGYTF. The CDR3 DNA reads TGTGCCAGCAGCGTTAACCGGGACAGGGGGCACGGCTACACCTTC.

The chain recombines TRBV12-3 or TRBV12-4 with TRBJ1-2, with a tentative D call TRBD1 (5 bases). Trimming pared 7 bases from V and 5 bases from J, leaving 14 bases between. The CDR3 spans 13 residues. This CDR3 is CASTTGQPYGYTF. The DNA for the CDR3 is TGTGCCAGCACCACGGGGCAGCCGTATGGCTACACCTTC.

The V and J genes are TRBV29-1 and TRBJ1-1; no clear D gene. The V and J ends lost 5 bases and 3 bases respectively, with 4 bases between them. Germline V lookup: CDR1 SQVTM, CDR2 ANQGSEA. This CDR3 region has 10 residues. The CDR3 bases are TGCAGCGTTCTACACACTGAAGCTTTCTTT. Its protein product is CSVLHTEAFF.

This chain connects TRBV19 to TRBJ2-3; D uncertain. V lost 8 bases to trimming and J lost 4 bases, with 10 bases between them. The CDR3 sequence is 12 residues long. Germline V gene sequence: CDR1 LNHDA, CDR2 SQIVND (reference sequence). CDR3 bases: TGTGCCAGTGCAGGCTCCGCAGATACGCAGTATTTT. This gives the protein CASAGSADTQYF.

The rearrangement uses TRBV6-5 and TRBJ1-3; D is possibly TRBD1 (5 bases). Germline V gene lookup returns CDR1 MNHEY and CDR2 SVGAGI. The CDR3 is 13 residues long. The ends were cut back, 0 bases at V and 10 bases at J, with 10 bases in the middle. The CDR3 region has the DNA TGTGCCAGCAGTTACTCGCTCTCAGGGACCATATATTTT. This encodes CASSYSLSGTIYF.

The chain is built from TRBV20-1 and TRBJ1-6, with D uncertain. With 3 bases removed from V and 17 bases from J, the gap between germline ends came to 14 bases. This CDR3 is built from 11 residues. Germline-derived CDR1 and CDR2 are DFQATT and SNEGSKA (reference sequence). The CDR3 region is CSASANPEVHF. The CDR3 DNA is TGCAGTGCTAGTGCTAATCCCGAGGTCCACTTT.

The chain joins TRBV12-3 or TRBV12-4 to TRBJ1-2; TRBD1 might be the D (6 bases). Trimming left V 6 bases short and J 7 bases short, with 9 bases between. The CDR3 is 11 residues long. The CDR3 protein is CASSNRAGYTF. The CDR3 DNA follows: TGTGCCAGCAGCAACAGGGCTGGCTACACCTTC.

The gene calls are TRBV3-1 (or the pseudogene TRBV3-2) and TRBJ1-6; 7 nucleotides match TRBD1. The J segment lost 10 bases and the V segment lost 1 base, leaving 4 bases of the junction unmatched. This CDR3 has 14 amino acids. Germline lookup yields CDR1 LGHDT and CDR2 YNNKEL (reference sequence). The DNA of the CDR3 is TGTGCCAGCAGCCAAGTGGACAGGAGCTCACCCCTCCACTTT. It specifies CASSQVDRSSPLHF.

This clone was seen once. V gene TRBV13 combines with J gene TRBJ2-7; possibly TRBD1 for D (6 bases). Trimming left V 0 bases short and J 4 bases short, with 19 bases between. The CDR3 spans 17 residues. Germline-derived CDR1 and CDR2 are PRHDT and FYEKMQ (reference sequence). CDR3 coding DNA: TGTGCCAGCAGCTTAGGGACTGTCGGGACACCCTTTTACGAGCAGTACTTC. Translation: CASSLGTVGTPFYEQYF. The full variable domain, its missing parts supplied by reference TRBV13 and TRBJ2-7, is AAGVIQSPRHLIKEKRETATLKCYPIPRHDTVYWYQQGPGQDPQFLISFYEKMQSDKGSIPDRFSAQQFSDYHSELNMSSLELGDSALYFCASSLGTVGTPFYEQYFGPGTRLTVT.

This clone was seen only once. This chain links TRBV12-3 or TRBV12-4 with TRBJ2-5; D not resolved. The CDR3 has 12 residues. Trimming took 3 bases from V and 5 from J, leaving 7 bases between them. In DNA, the CDR3 is TGTGCCAGCAGTTTCATGGGGGAGACCCAGTACTTC. It is translated as CASSFMGETQYF.

The V call is TRBV7-2, the J call TRBJ2-1; D not resolved. CDR3 length: 15 residues. Germline V gives CDR1 SGHTA, CDR2 FQGNSA. Trimming pared 0 bases from V and 2 bases from J, leaving 8 bases between. The CDR3 loop is CASSLAGLTYNEQFF. The CDR3 nucleotides are TGTGCCAGCAGCTTAGCAGGGCTCACCTACAATGAGCAGTTCTTC.

The chain joins TRBV11-2 to TRBJ1-2; perhaps TRBD1 as D (5 bases). With 4 bases removed from V and 7 bases from J, the gap between germline ends came to 16 bases. CDR3 size: 14 residues. Germline values: CDR1 SGHAT, CDR2 FQNNGV. This chain's CDR3 is CASSSISGPRGYTF. The CDR3 DNA follows: TGTGCCAGCAGCTCGATCTCGGGACCCCGTGGCTACACCTTC.

Details on this clone: The same CDR3 arises from other DNA sequences in this sample as well. The rearrangement uses TRBV20-1 and TRBJ2-7; the D gene could be TRBD1 or TRBD2 (5 bases each). V lost 6 bases, J lost 2 bases, and 8 bases lay in between. Germline V gene lookup returns CDR1 DFQATT and CDR2 SNEGSKA (reference sequence). The CDR3 runs 11 residues. The CDR3, as DNA: TGCAGTGCCAGGGACCCCTACGAGCAGTACTTC. Its protein product is CSARDPYEQYF.

The chain joins TRBV7-9 to TRBJ1-4; D might be TRBD1 (6 bases). CDR3 length equals 14 residues. Trimming removed 5 bases at V and 6 bases at J, with 13 bases between. The germline gives CDR1 SEHNR, CDR2 FQNEAQ (reference sequence). The CDR3 reads CASSQWGADEKLFF. CDR3 DNA sequence: TGTGCCAGCAGCCAATGGGGGGCGGATGAAAAACTGTTTTTT.

This clone is a singleton in its sample. This chain links TRBV19 with TRBJ2-2, with D maybe TRBD2 (6 bases). Germline V gene data show CDR1 as LNHDA and CDR2 as SQIVND (reference sequence). The CDR3 length is 18 residues. Trimming pared 4 bases from V and 1 base from J, leaving 19 bases between. CDR3: CASSRMGLLGRNTGELFF. CDR3 bases: TGTGCCAGTAGTAGAATGGGACTGCTAGGGAGGAACACCGGGGAGCTGTTTTTT.

The chain couples TRBV5-5 to TRBJ1-3; D perhaps matches TRBD1 (5 bases). The germline V and J ends were trimmed by 0 bases and 7 bases, with 14 bases remaining between them. Per germline, CDR1 SGHKS and CDR2 YYEKEE (reference sequence). CDR3 length equals 15 residues. DNA of the CDR3: TGTGCCAGCAGCTTGGAAGGGGTCAGCCGGAACACCATATATTTT. As protein: CASSLEGVSRNTIYF. Supplemented by reference TRBV5-5 and TRBJ1-3, the full variable domain reads DAGVTQSPTHLIKTRGQQVTLRCSPISGHKSVSWYQQVLGQGPQFIFQYYEKEERGRGNFPDRFSARQFPNYSSELNVNALLLGDSALYLCASSLEGVSRNTIYFGEGSWLTVV.

The chain couples TRBV12-5 to TRBJ2-3; 8 nucleotides agree with TRBD2. V lost 7 bases, J lost 0 bases, and 9 bases stayed unmatched. The CDR3 consists of 16 residues. CDR1 is LGHNT, CDR2 FRNRAP, per germline. Here the CDR3 reads CASAIPSGPSTDTQYF. The CDR3 DNA is TGTGCTAGTGCCATCCCTAGCGGGCCTAGCACAGATACGCAGTATTTT.

This chain joins TRBV3-1 (or the pseudogene TRBV3-2) and TRBJ2-5; possibly TRBD2 for D (6 bases). This CDR3 region has 14 residues. Between the trimmed V and J ends, which lost 4 bases and 5 bases, there was a span of 14 bases. CDR1 LGHDT and CDR2 YNNKEL come from the germline V gene (reference sequence). The CDR3 reads CASSPGGGWETQYF. CDR3 bases: TGTGCCAGCAGCCCTGGTGGAGGGTGGGAGACCCAGTACTTC.

The chain joins TRBV5-4 to TRBJ1-2; no reliable D call. V lost 3 bases to trimming and J lost 2 bases, with 8 bases between them. The CDR3 totals 13 residues. CDR1 is SGHNT, CDR2 YYREEE, per germline (reference sequence). The CDR3 spells CASSSTGNYGYTF. CDR3 coding DNA: TGTGCCAGCAGCTCCACGGGAAACTATGGCTACACCTTC.

On this clone itself: At the DNA level, this CDR3 is encoded by other sequences in the same sample as well. The chain combines TRBV11-3 with TRBJ2-7; D is undetermined. There are 14 residues in the CDR3. The V end lost 5 bases, the J end lost 2 bases, and 13 bases lay between the germline ends. Germline V gives CDR1 SGHNT, CDR2 YENEEA. This chain's CDR3 is CASSPQDGAYEQYF. The CDR3 bases are TGTGCCAGCAGCCCCCAGGACGGCGCCTACGAGCAGTACTTC.

This clone has a single count. The rearrangement joins TRBV19 to TRBJ2-7; D is possibly TRBD2 (6 bases). Trimming took off 6 bases at V and 7 bases at J, with 16 bases between the two ends. Germline values: CDR1 LNHDA, CDR2 SQIVND (reference sequence). This CDR3 comprises 13 residues. The CDR3 reads CASSKGERGEQYF. The CDR3 coding sequence is TGTGCCAGTAGCAAAGGGGAACGGGGGGAGCAGTACTTC.

The J gene is TRBJ1-5, the V gene TRBV5-4, with D possibly TRBD1 on 6 matching bases. Trimming removed 1 base at V and 4 bases at J, with 9 bases between. CDR3 size: 14 residues. Germline V lookup: CDR1 SGHNT, CDR2 YYREEE (reference sequence). The CDR3 protein is CASSLWGLNQPQHF. CDR3 in DNA: TGTGCCAGCAGCTTGTGGGGGCTAAATCAGCCCCAGCATTTT.

V gene TRBV12-3 or TRBV12-4 combines with J gene TRBJ1-6; D is unresolved. The CDR3 totals 13 residues. Trimming took 5 bases from V and 10 from J, leaving 12 bases between them. CDR3 in DNA: TGTGCCAGCAGTCGGCCATTTGGGTCACCCCTCCACTTT. As protein: CASSRPFGSPLHF.

The chain is built from TRBV19 and TRBJ2-6; D gene unclear. CDR1 and CDR2 (germline): LNHDA, SQIVND (reference sequence). The CDR3 is 13 amino acids. Trimming cost V 7 bases and J 2 bases, with 6 bases left between them. CDR3 DNA sequence: TGTGCCAGTAAGGATCCTGGGGCCAACGTCCTGACTTTC. The encoded protein is CASKDPGANVLTF.

CDR3 in DNA: TGTGCCAGCAGCTCCCGACAGGGCGGTCAGCCCCAGCATTTT. Residues: CASSSRQGGQPQHF. The rearrangement links TRBV7-2 to TRBJ1-5; TRBD1 matches 7 bases. There are 14 residues in the CDR3. In germline, CDR1 is SGHTA, CDR2 FQGNSA. V lost 4 bases to trimming and J lost 6 bases; unmatched junction nucleotides: 6.